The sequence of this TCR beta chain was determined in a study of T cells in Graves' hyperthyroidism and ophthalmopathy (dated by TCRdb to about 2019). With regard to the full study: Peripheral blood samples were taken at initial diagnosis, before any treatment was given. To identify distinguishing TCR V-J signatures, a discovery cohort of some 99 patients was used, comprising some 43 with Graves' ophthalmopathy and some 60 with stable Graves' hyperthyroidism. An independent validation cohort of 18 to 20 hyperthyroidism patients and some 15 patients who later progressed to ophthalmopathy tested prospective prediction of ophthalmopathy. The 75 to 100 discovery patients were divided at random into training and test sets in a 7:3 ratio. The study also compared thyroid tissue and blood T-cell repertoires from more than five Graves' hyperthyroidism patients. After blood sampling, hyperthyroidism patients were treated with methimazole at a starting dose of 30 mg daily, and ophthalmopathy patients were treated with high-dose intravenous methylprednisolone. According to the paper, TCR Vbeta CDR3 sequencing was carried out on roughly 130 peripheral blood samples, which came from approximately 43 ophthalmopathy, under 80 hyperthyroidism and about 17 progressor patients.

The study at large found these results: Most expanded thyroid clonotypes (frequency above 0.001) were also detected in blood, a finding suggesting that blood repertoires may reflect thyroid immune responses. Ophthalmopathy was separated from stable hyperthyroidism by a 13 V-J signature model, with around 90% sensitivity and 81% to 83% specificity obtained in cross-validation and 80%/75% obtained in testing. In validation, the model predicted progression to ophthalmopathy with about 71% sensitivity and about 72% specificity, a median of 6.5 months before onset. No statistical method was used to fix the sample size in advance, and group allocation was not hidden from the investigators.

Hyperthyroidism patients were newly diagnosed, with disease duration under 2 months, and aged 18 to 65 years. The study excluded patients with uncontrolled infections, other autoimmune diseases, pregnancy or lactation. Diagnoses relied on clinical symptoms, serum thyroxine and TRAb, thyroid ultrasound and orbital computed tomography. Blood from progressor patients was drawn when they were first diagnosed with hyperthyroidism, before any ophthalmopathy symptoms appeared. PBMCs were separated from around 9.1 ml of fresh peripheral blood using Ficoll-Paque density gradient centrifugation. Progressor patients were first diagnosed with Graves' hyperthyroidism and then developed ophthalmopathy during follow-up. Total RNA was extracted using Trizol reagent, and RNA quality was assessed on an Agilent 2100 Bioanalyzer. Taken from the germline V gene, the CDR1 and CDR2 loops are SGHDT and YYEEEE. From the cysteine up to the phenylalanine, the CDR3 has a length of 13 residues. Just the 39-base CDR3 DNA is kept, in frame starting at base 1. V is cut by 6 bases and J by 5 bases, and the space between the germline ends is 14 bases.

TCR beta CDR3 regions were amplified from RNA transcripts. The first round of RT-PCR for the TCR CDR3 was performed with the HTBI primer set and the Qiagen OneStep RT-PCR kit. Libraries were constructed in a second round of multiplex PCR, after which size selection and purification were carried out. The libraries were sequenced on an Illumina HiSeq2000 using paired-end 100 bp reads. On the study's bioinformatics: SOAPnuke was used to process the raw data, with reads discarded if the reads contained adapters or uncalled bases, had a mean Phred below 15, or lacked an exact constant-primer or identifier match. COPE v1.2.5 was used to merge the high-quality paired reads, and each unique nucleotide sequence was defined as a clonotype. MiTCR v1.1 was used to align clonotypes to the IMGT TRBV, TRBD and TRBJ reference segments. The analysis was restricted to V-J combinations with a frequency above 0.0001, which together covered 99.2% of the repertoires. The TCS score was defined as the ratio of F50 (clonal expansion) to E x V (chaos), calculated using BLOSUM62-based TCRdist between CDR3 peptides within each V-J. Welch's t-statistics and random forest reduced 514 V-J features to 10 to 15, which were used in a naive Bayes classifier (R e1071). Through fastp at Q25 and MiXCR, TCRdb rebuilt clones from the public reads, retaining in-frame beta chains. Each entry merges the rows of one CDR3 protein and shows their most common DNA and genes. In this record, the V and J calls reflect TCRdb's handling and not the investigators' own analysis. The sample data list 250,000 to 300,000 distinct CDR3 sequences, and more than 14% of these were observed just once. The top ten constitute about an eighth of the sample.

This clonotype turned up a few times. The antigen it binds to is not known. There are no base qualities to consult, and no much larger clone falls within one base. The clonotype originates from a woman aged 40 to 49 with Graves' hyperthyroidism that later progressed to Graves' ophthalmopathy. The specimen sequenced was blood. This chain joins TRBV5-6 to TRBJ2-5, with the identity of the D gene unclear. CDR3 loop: CASTSGVQETQYF. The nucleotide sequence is TGTGCCAGCACCTCTGGGGTGCAGGAGACCCAGTACTTC.